This TCR beta chain was documented in a study of CD8+ T cells in alopecia areata. Extracted RNA was reverse transcribed, and the resulting cDNA served as sequencing template. Measured with immunoSEQ multiplex PCR; TCRdb has only the in-frame clones, and not every one. The profile shows under 150,000 clones, around 60% of them singletons. Treatment specified: oral pan-JAK inhibitor, 5-10 mg twice daily. This sample comprised CD4+ T cells sorted from blood, obtained at week 4, from a patient treated with tofacitinib. This clonotype was sampled from a human donor with alopecia areata.

CDR3 residues: CASSPGAGSEQFF. DNA for the CDR3: TGTGCCAGCTCACCAGGGGCAGGGTCTGAGCAGTTCTTC. V is TRBV18 and J is TRBJ2-1; a possible D gene is TRBD1 (5 bases). The germline CDR1 and CDR2 sequences are KGHSH and LQKENI. The CDR3 consists of 13 residues. Trimming removed 2 bases at V and 9 bases at J, with 11 bases between.